This T cell receptor beta chain was observed in a study of shared clonotypes between healthy human individuals. Study-wide context: Every donor yielded three CD4 naive, three CD4 memory, two CD8 naive and one CD8 memory plate.

Naive CD8 isolation took CD45RO-negative cells positively selected for CCR7 and excluded terminally differentiated effector memory CD45RA+ cells. Only in-frame clones appear in the TCRdb table, and some are missing; sequencing was by immunoSEQ multiplex PCR. In the table there are 2 million to 2.5 million clones, 85% to 95% of which are singletons. The V and J ends lost 1 base and 2 bases respectively, with 9 bases between them. The CDR3 extends over 14 amino acids. Germline V CDR1 and CDR2: SGHAT, FQNNGV. As to this clone: Its specificity is unknown. Additional DNA sequences in this sample encode the identical CDR3.

Study-wide results and caveats: The authors sampled blood alone, and tissue repertoires likely differ. The diversity represented, both genetic and in exposure history, was limited by few donors.

The origin of this receptor is a man aged 18 to 29 in good health. Some clones in this sample may be carry-over from other donors' samples. The specimen was naive CD8+ T cells from PBMCs. The V call is TRBV11-2, the J call TRBJ2-7, with D unresolved. CDR3 in amino acids: CASSLVGGPYEQYF. The CDR3 DNA is TGTGCCAGCAGCTTAGTTGGCGGTCCCTACGAGCAGTACTTC. Full variable domain (remainder filled in from reference TRBV11-2 and TRBJ2-7): EAGVAQSPRYKIIEKRQSVAFWCNPISGHATLYWYQQILGQGPKLLIQFQNNGVVDDSQLPKDRFSAERLKGVDSTLKIQPAKLEDSAVYLCASSLVGGPYEQYFGPGTRLTVT.